Listed here are 15 T cell receptor beta chains from one sample, sequenced in a study of blood T cell repertoires in COVID-19. Using immunoSEQ multiplex PCR, the repertoire was profiled, and TCRdb retains in-frame clones only, with some absent. This table holds around 300,000 clones, about nine tenths found once. The sequencing input was peripheral blood. The receptors were gathered from a woman aged 30 to 39 with active or convalescent COVID-19.

The V gene is TRBV9, the J gene TRBJ1-4, with D hard to call. Looked up from germline, CDR1 is SGDLS and CDR2 is YYNGEE. CDR3 length: 15 amino acids. V was cut by 3 bases and J by 7 bases, with 16 bases left in between. The CDR3 spells CASSAHTPSGEKLFF. CDR3 sequence (DNA): TGTGCCAGCAGCGCACATACGCCGTCTGGTGAAAAACTGTTTTTT.

This clone was picked up a small number of times. The rearrangement joins TRBV19 to TRBJ1-3; TRBD1 matches at 9 bases. Germline trimming cut 3 bases from V and 3 bases from J; bases unmatched to any gene: 3. Germline values: CDR1 LNHDA, CDR2 SQIVND (reference sequence). The CDR3 consists of 15 residues. The CDR3 sequence: CASSIGTGLGNTIYF. CDR3 sequence (DNA): TGTGCCAGTAGTATCGGGACAGGGCTTGGAAACACCATATATTTT.

The rearrangement links TRBV24-1 to TRBJ1-2; TRBD1 matches 11 bases. V lost 5 bases and J lost 3; bases outside the gene matches: 10. Per germline, CDR1 KGHDR and CDR2 SFDVKD. The CDR3 spans 17 residues. The CDR3 DNA reads TGTGCCACCAGTGGCCCGGACAGGGGGCGTACGGACTATGGCTACACCTTC. It yields the protein CATSGPDRGRTDYGYTF.

The V gene is TRBV21-1, the J gene TRBJ1-6; the table's D gene call, TRBD1, was not cross checked with the DNA. TRBV21-1 is designated a pseudogene. The CDR3 covers 19 residues. The CDR3 spells CASSKDRGALSSYNSPLHF. The CDR3, as DNA: TGTGCCAGCAGCAAGGACAGGGGAGCGCTGAGCTCCTATAATTCACCCCTCCACTTT.

This chain uses TRBV28 with TRBJ1-6; the match to TRBD1 covers 7 bases. Unmatched junction bases numbered 7, after V lost 5 bases and J lost 9 bases. The CDR3 sequence is 14 residues long. The germline gives CDR1 MDHEN, CDR2 SYDVKM. CDR3: CASSPPGGSSPLHF. The CDR3 region has the DNA TGTGCCAGCAGTCCTCCAGGGGGAAGTTCACCCCTCCACTTT. Supplemented by reference TRBV28 and TRBJ1-6, the full variable domain reads DVKVTQSSRYLVKRTGEKVFLECVQDMDHENMFWYRQDPGLGLRLIYFSYDVKMKEKGDIPEGYSVSREKKERFSLILESASTNQTSMYLCASSPPGGSSPLHFGNGTRLTVT.

This chain uses TRBV5-1 with TRBJ2-1; D call uncertain. This CDR3 has 13 amino acids. The germline V gene has CDR1 SGHRS and CDR2 YFSETQ. Trimming shortened V by 6 bases and J by 0 bases, and 7 bases separated the two germline ends. The CDR3 spells CASTESSYNEQFF. In DNA, the CDR3 is TGCGCCAGCACGGAGAGCTCCTACAATGAGCAGTTCTTC.

The gene calls are TRBV5-1 and TRBJ2-1, with 7 bases aligning to TRBD1. The CDR3 extends over 16 amino acids. Germline V lookup: CDR1 SGHRS, CDR2 YFSETQ. V gave up 2 bases and J gave up 4 bases; unmatched junction bases: 9. CDR3 in amino acids: CASSFGDMGQYNEQFF. The CDR3 DNA is TGCGCCAGCAGCTTTGGAGACATGGGACAGTACAATGAGCAGTTCTTC.

The chain carries TRBV2 and TRBJ1-5; perhaps TRBD1 as D (5 bases). This CDR3 contains 15 residues. CDR1 and CDR2 (germline): SNHLY, FYNNEI. With 2 bases removed from V and 6 bases from J, the gap between germline ends came to 14 bases. The CDR3 reads CASSEPRGEGQPQHF. For the CDR3, the DNA is TGTGCCAGCAGTGAACCCAGAGGGGAGGGTCAGCCCCAGCATTTT.

The V call is TRBV19, the J call TRBJ2-1, with 12 bases fitting TRBD2. This CDR3 spans 16 amino acids. Trimming cost V 5 bases and J 7 bases; bases outside gene matches: 9. Germline V gene sequence: CDR1 LNHDA, CDR2 SQIVND (reference sequence). CDR3 DNA sequence: TGTGCCAGTAGTCTCCTAGCGGGGGGGCCGAGTAATGAGCAGTTCTTC. Its protein is CASSLLAGGPSNEQFF. Based on the CDR3 plus reference TRBV19 and TRBJ2-1, the full variable domain is DGGITQSPKYLFRKEGQNVTLSCEQNLNHDAMYWYRQDPGQGLRLIYYSQIVNDFQKGDIAEGYSVSREKKESFPLTVTSAQKNPTAFYLCASSLLAGGPSNEQFFGPGTRLTVL.

CDR3 region: CASSSQLNYGYTF. The CDR3 nucleotides read TGTGCCAGCAGCTCACAGTTAAACTATGGCTACACCTTC. The chain couples TRBV9 to TRBJ1-2, with D unresolved. Trimming took off 4 bases at V and 2 bases at J, with 9 bases between the two ends. From germline, CDR1 is SGDLS and CDR2 YYNGEE. CDR3 size: 13 residues. Complete variable domain (other parts from reference TRBV9 and TRBJ1-2): DSGVTQTPKHLITATGQRVTLRCSPRSGDLSVYWYQQSLDQGLQFLIQYYNGEERAKGNILERFSAQQFPDLHSELNLSSLELGDSALYFCASSSQLNYGYTFGSGTRLTVV.

The rearrangement uses TRBV15 and TRBJ2-3, with TRBD2 as a possible D gene (7 bases). CDR3 size: 18 residues. The germline V and J ends were trimmed by 0 bases and 0 bases, with 16 bases remaining between them. The germline CDR1 and CDR2 sequences are LNHNV and YYDKDF (reference sequence). The CDR3 spells CATSRDRPGGVSTDTQYF. In DNA form, the CDR3 reads TGTGCCACCAGCAGAGATCGACCGGGGGGCGTCAGCACAGATACGCAGTATTTT.

A few counts support this clone. This chain connects TRBV4-2 to TRBJ2-7; D is unclear. V was shortened by 4 bases and J by 3 bases, with 13 bases between the two germline ends. The CDR3 spans 14 residues. Germline V gene data show CDR1 as LGHNA and CDR2 as YNFKEQ. The CDR3 DNA is TGTGCCAGCAGCCCATCAGCGAAACTCTACGAGCAGTACTTC. The encoded protein is CASSPSAKLYEQYF.

This rearrangement joins TRBV7-2 to TRBJ2-1; 9 nucleotides match TRBD2. The V gene's germline CDR1 is SGHTA and CDR2 FQGNSA. CDR3 size: 16 residues. Trimming took 5 bases from V and 7 from J; bases not matched to a gene: 12. The CDR3 reads CASSPPLGRGGNEQFF. The CDR3 DNA follows: TGTGCCAGCAGCCCCCCCCTTGGGCGGGGGGGGAATGAGCAGTTCTTC. The complete variable domain, with remaining parts taken from reference TRBV7-2 and TRBJ2-1, reads GAGVSQSPSNKVTEKGKDVELRCDPISGHTALYWYRQSLGQGLEFLIYFQGNSAPDKSGLPSDRFSAERTGGSVSTLTIQRTQQEDSAVYLCASSPPLGRGGNEQFFGPGTRLTVL.

V is TRBV18 and J is TRBJ1-3; TRBD1 agrees at 9 bases. CDR1 and CDR2 (germline): KGHSH, LQKENI. The V and J ends lost 4 bases and 0 bases, in that order; junction bases with no gene match: 22. The CDR3 length is 22 residues. The CDR3 coding sequence is TGTGCCAGCTCACAAGTAGTTTGGGGTGGGACAGGGTCTCCTAACTCTGGAAACACCATATATTTT. This sequence encodes CASSQVVWGGTGSPNSGNTIYF.

The genes are TRBV18 and TRBJ1-1, with a weak D call TRBD1 (6 bases). Germline CDR1 and CDR2: KGHSH and LQKENI. The CDR3 loop spans 14 amino acids. Trimming stripped 1 base from V and 1 base from J, with 7 bases between. The CDR3 sequence: CASSPQTGNTEAFF. The CDR3 bases are TGTGCCAGCTCACCACAGACAGGGAACACTGAAGCTTTCTTT.